This paragraph covers one T cell receptor beta chain sequence. Antigen: not known. Amplification used 60 Vbeta primers and 13 Jbeta primers. Assay: immunoSEQ multiplex PCR; the TCRdb copy retains only in-frame clones and omits some. The data show roughly 87,000 clones, 75% to 85% seen once. This sample is part of a study of cytomegalovirus exposure and HLA in healthy donors. The V and J ends lost 10 bases and 0 bases respectively, with 16 bases between them. Germline loops: CDR1 MDHEN, CDR2 SYDVKM. The length of the CDR3 is 14 residues. Whole-study findings and limits: Most of the TCR beta V segments (in an earlier analysis) were productive either about 87% or about 30% of the time.

The origin of this receptor is a woman aged 40 to 50 in good health and CMV-seropositive. The specimen sequenced was PBMCs. The V call is TRBV28, the J call TRBJ2-7, with D perhaps TRBD2 (6 bases). CDR3 in DNA: TGTGCCACCACAATCGGAGGGGCCTCCTACGAGCAGTACTTC. Its protein is CATTIGGASYEQYF.